What follows describes a single T cell receptor (beta chain). The antigen is undetermined. 5'RACE with 10-nucleotide random UMIs produced the cDNA. TCRdb re-analysed the 5' RACE reads in MiXCR, keeping a single row per CDR3 protein. The sample contains roughly 100,000 distinct CDR3 sequences, roughly 4% of which appear only once. The record originates from a study of neurological immune-mediated disorders. Study information: Secondary progressive cases numbered 3 among the roughly 35 multiple sclerosis patients, while the other 31 were relapsing-remitting.

Overall study results and limits: Expansion of TCR clones was greatest in HTLV-1-associated myelopathy and smallest in multiple sclerosis, where it fell below that of healthy controls.

The CDR3 loop spans 18 amino acids. V was pared by 1 base and J by 5 bases, with 11 bases of the junction left unmatched. CDR1 is LGHNA and CDR2 is YNFKEQ in the germline V gene. Source material was 2 million unsorted PBMCs, stored at -80 °C in RNAlater. This sequence was found in a woman under 30 with multiple sclerosis. The genes are TRBV4-2 and TRBJ2-2; TRBD2 aligns across 9 bases. Sequenced input: PBMCs. Here the CDR3 reads CASSQGPSGRRGTGELFF. In DNA form, the CDR3 reads TGTGCCAGCAGCCAAGGACCGAGCGGGAGGCGAGGGACCGGGGAGCTGTTTTTT.